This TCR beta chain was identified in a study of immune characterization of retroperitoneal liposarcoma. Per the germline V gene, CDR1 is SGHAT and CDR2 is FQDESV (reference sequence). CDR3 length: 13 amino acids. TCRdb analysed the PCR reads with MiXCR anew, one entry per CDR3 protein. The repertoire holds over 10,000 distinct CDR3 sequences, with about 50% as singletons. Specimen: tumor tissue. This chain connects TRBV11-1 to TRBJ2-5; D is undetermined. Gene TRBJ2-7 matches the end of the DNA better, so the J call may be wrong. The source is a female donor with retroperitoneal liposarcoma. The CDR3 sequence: CASSLVGSYEQYF. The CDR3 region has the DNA TGTGCCAGCAGCTTGGTAGGCTCCTACGAGCAGTACTTC.